This T cell receptor (beta chain) was retrieved from a study of cytomegalovirus exposure and HLA in healthy donors. On this clone: The antigen is unknown.

Germline-derived CDR1 and CDR2 are SGHTA and FQGNSA. The ends lost 7 bases at V and 8 bases at J; junction bases unmatched: 6. The CDR3 loop spans 14 amino acids. Separate from the roughly 700-subject first cohort was the 120-subject validation cohort, to which the donors belonged. Data came from immunoSEQ multiplex PCR; TCRdb stores just in-frame clones and leaves some out. The sample holds under 250,000 clones, approximately 82% seen once. Whole-study results and caveats: High sensitivity and specificity were reportedly achieved when the classifier diagnosed cytomegalovirus status.

The sequence was obtained from a woman under 30 in good health and CMV-seronegative. The specimen was PBMCs. The chain is built from TRBV7-2 and TRBJ2-1; TRBD2 matches at 12 bases. This chain's CDR3 is CASMTSGSSYEQFF. The CDR3 DNA follows: TGTGCCAGCATGACTAGCGGGAGTAGTTATGAGCAGTTCTTC.